Sequencing of this TCR beta chain was carried out in a study of identical twins. The CDR3 sequence is 13 residues long. A single record per CDR3 protein comes from TCRdb applying MiXCR to the 5' RACE reads. The sample shows 1.5 million to 2 million distinct CDR3 sequences, under 35% of them seen only once. A remark on this clonotype: Antigen specificity is unknown.

Study observations and caveats: Out-of-frame alpha sequences common to twins exhibited an excess of low generation probability. The more abundant beta clonotypes in cord blood had fewer insertions, and memory repertoires did not show this. The study found weaker excess twin sharing in beta out-of-frame sequences.

This receptor was obtained from a newborn girl in good health. Sequencing was performed on cord blood. The chain employs TRBV21-1 and TRBJ2-7; TRBD2, the table's D call, lacks a check against the DNA. TRBV21-1 is tagged as a pseudogene. The CDR3 DNA follows: TGTGCCAGCAAGGGACTTAGGGTAAATGAGCAGTACTTC. It specifies CASKGLRVNEQYF.